A single sample is the source of the 5 T cell receptor beta chains below, sequenced in a study of shared clonotypes between healthy human individuals. Method: immunoSEQ multiplex PCR; TCRdb's copy keeps in-frame clones and lacks some. Of about 2,500,000 clones in the sample, roughly 92% were seen once. The sample taken for sequencing was naive CD4+ T cells sorted from blood. The subset here: CD45RA+ positively selected. The receptors stem from a man aged 18-30 years in good health.

The J gene is TRBJ2-7, the V gene TRBV7-3; no definite D call. The ends were cut back, 11 bases at V and 2 bases at J, with 10 bases in the middle. Germline V gives CDR1 SGHTA, CDR2 FQGTGA. The CDR3 contains 11 residues. CDR3 protein: CAPPGTYEQYF. DNA of the CDR3: TGTGCCCCCCCTGGGACCTACGAGCAGTACTTC. Full variable domain (rest looked up from reference TRBV7-3 and TRBJ2-7): GAGVSQTPSNKVTEKGKYVELRCDPISGHTALYWYRQSLGQGPEFLIYFQGTGAADDSGLPNDRFFAVRPEGSVSTLKIQRTERGDSAVYLCAPPGTYEQYFGPGTRLTVT.

The chain combines TRBV7-2 with TRBJ2-1, with 9 bases that match TRBD1. Trimming cost V 4 bases and J 2 bases; bases outside gene matches: 6. This CDR3 is 16 amino acids long. The germline CDR1 and CDR2 sequences are SGHTA and FQGNSA. This CDR3 reads CASSSRDRVTYNEQFF. The CDR3, as DNA: TGTGCCAGCAGCTCCCGGGACAGGGTGACCTACAATGAGCAGTTCTTC.

The V call is TRBV2, the J call TRBJ2-3; D may correspond to TRBD1 or TRBD2 (5 bases each). There are 15 residues in the CDR3. Germline assignment: CDR1 SNHLY and CDR2 FYNNEI. Trimming removed 2 bases at V and 4 bases at J, with 13 bases between. In DNA, the CDR3 is TGTGCCAGCAGTGAAACCCCTCTGGGGGCAGATACGCAGTATTTT. Its translation: CASSETPLGADTQYF. Full variable domain (missing parts from reference TRBV2 and TRBJ2-3): EPEVTQTPSHQVTQMGQEVILRCVPISNHLYFYWYRQILGQKVEFLVSFYNNEISEKSEIFDDQFSVERPDGSNFTLKIRSTKLEDSAMYFCASSETPLGADTQYFGPGTRLTVL.

The chain joins TRBV29-1 to TRBJ2-1, with 7 bases identical to TRBD1. V lost 5 bases, J lost 4 bases, and 5 bases stayed unmatched. Germline assignment: CDR1 SQVTM and CDR2 ANQGSEA. The CDR3 runs to 13 residues. The CDR3 region is CSVRGTVYNEQFF. The CDR3 bases are TGCAGCGTTCGAGGGACAGTGTACAATGAGCAGTTCTTC.

This clone was seen only once. The gene calls are TRBV14 and TRBJ1-3; the D gene is possibly TRBD1 (6 bases). Germline V gene sequence: CDR1 SGHDN, CDR2 FVKESK. Trimming removed 4 bases from V and 1 base from J, with 20 bases in between. The CDR3 is 18 amino acids. The CDR3 sequence: CASSRDLQGYMSGNTIYF. The CDR3 nucleotides read TGTGCCAGCAGCCGGGACCTTCAGGGGTACATGTCTGGAAACACCATATATTTT. Drawing the rest from reference TRBV14 and TRBJ1-3, the complete variable domain is EAGVTQFPSHSVIEKGQTVTLRCDPISGHDNLYWYRRVMGKEIKFLLHFVKESKQDESGMPNNRFLAERTGGTYSTLKVQPAELEDSGVYFCASSRDLQGYMSGNTIYFGEGSWLTVV.